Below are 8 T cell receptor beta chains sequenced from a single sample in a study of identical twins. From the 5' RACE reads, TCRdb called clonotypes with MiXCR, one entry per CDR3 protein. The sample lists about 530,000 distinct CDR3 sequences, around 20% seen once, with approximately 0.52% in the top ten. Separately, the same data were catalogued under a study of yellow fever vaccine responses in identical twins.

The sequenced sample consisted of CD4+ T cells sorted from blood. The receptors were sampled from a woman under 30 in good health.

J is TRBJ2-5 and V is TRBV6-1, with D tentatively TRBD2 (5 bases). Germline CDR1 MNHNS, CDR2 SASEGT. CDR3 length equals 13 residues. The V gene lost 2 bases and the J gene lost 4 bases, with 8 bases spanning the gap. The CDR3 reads CASSEMRVETQYF. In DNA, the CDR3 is TGTGCCAGCAGTGAAATGAGGGTAGAGACCCAGTACTTC.

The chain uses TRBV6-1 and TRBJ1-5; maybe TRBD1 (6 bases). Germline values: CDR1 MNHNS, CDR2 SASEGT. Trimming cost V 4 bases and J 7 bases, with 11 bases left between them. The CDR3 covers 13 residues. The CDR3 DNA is TGTGCCAGCAGTGTGGACAGCCTGCAGCCCCAGCATTTT. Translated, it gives CASSVDSLQPQHF.

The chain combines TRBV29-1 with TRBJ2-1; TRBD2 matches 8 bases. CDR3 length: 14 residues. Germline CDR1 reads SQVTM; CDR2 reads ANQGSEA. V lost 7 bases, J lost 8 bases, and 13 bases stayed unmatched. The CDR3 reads CSAEGQGLVYEQFF. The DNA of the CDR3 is TGCAGCGCAGAGGGGCAGGGACTAGTCTATGAGCAGTTCTTC.

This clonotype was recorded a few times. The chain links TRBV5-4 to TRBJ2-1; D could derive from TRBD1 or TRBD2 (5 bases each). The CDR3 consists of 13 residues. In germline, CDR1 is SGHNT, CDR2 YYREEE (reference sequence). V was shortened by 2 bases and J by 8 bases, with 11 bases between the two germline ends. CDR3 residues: CASSFGARDEQFF. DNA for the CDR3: TGTGCCAGCAGCTTCGGGGCTAGGGATGAGCAGTTCTTC.

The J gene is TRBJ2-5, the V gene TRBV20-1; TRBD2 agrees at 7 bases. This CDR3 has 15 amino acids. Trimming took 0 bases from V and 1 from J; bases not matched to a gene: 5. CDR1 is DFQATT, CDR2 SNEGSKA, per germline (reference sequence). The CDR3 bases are TGCAGTGCTAGAGATCTGGCGGGAGTCCAAGAGACCCAGTACTTC. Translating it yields CSARDLAGVQETQYF.

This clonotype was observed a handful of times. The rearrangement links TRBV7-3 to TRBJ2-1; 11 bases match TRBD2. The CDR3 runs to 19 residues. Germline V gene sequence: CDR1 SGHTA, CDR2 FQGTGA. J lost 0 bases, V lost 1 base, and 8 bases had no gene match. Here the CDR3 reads CASSLRLAGGYGSYNEQFF. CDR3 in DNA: TGTGCCAGCAGCTTAAGGCTAGCGGGAGGCTATGGCTCCTACAATGAGCAGTTCTTC.

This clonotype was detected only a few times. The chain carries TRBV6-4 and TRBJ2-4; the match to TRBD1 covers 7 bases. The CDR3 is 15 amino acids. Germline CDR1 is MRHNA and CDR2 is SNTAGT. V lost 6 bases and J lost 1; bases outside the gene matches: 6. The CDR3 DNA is TGTGCCAGCAGAGGGGAGACAGGGGCCAAAAACATTCAGTACTTC. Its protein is CASRGETGAKNIQYF.

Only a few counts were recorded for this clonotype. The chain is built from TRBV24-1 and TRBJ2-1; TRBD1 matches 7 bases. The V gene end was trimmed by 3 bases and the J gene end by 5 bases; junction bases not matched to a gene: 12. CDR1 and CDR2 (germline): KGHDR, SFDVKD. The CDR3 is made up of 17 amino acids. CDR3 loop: CATSDIVGTVPNNEQFF. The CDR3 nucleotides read TGTGCCACCAGTGATATCGTAGGGACAGTCCCTAACAATGAGCAGTTCTTC.